This entry lists 31 T cell receptor beta chains sequenced from one sample in a study of human T cells and chemical hapten exposure. Time point in this sample: patch test 3, about 24 weeks after DPC sensitization. Treatment given: therapeutic diphenylcyclopropenone sensitization with weekly scalp DPC. One entry per CDR3 protein, called by TCRdb with MiXCR from the RACE reads. The data show about 190,000 distinct CDR3 sequences, approximately 26% seen once. Here the sequenced sample was whole blood, taken in connection with sensitization to the hapten diphenylcyclopropenone (DPC). These receptors were obtained from a woman aged 40 to 50 with alopecia areata. Some clones in this sample may be carry-over from other donors' samples.

This chain joins TRBV25-1 and TRBJ2-5; maybe TRBD2 (6 bases). Trimming removed 1 base at V and 5 bases at J, with 14 bases between. This CDR3 region has 15 residues. The germline CDR1 and CDR2 sequences are MGHDK and SYGVNS. The CDR3 region has the DNA TGTGCCAGCAGTGAATTAGCGGCAGGAGGGGAGACCCAGTACTTC. It codes for CASSELAAGGETQYF.

The gene calls are TRBV6-5 and TRBJ1-4, with D possibly matching TRBD1 (5 bases). This CDR3 is 13 amino acids long. Germline loops: CDR1 MNHEY, CDR2 SVGAGI. V shed 2 bases and J shed 7 bases, with 8 bases lying between them. CDR3 in DNA: TGTGCCAGCAGTTACCGGGGGGGTGAAAAACTGTTTTTT. Residues: CASSYRGGEKLFF.

The chain has TRBV7-9 and TRBJ2-7; D is perhaps TRBD1 (5 bases). CDR3 length: 13 amino acids. CDR1 is SEHNR, CDR2 FQNEAQ, per germline (reference sequence). The V end lost 3 bases, the J end lost 4 bases, and 10 bases lay between the germline ends. In DNA, the CDR3 is TGTGCCAGCAGCTTCGCTCAGGGATACGAGCAGTACTTC. The encoded protein is CASSFAQGYEQYF.

V is TRBV20-1 and J is TRBJ2-5, with D maybe TRBD1 (5 bases). There are 14 residues in the CDR3. CDR1 is DFQATT, CDR2 SNEGSKA, per germline (reference sequence). The CDR3 region has the DNA TGCAGCCCCGCTACTATGGCCAGGGCCCGGACCCAGTACTTC. As protein: CSPATMARARTQYF.

CDR3 nucleotide sequence: TGCAGGGGGGCAACCTACAATGAGCAGTTCTTC. It is translated as CRGATYNEQFF. V is TRBV29-1 and J is TRBJ2-1, with D tentatively TRBD1 (6 bases). In germline, CDR1 is SQVTM, CDR2 ANQGSEA. The CDR3 runs 11 residues.

The V and J genes are TRBV28 and TRBJ2-3; TRBD2 aligns across 7 bases. The CDR3 extends over 15 amino acids. The ends lost 3 bases at V and 0 bases at J; junction bases unmatched: 3. Germline CDR1 is MDHEN and CDR2 is SYDVKM. The CDR3 sequence is CASSFERGSTDTQYF. The CDR3 nucleotides read TGTGCCAGCAGTTTCGAGCGGGGTAGCACAGATACGCAGTATTTT.

This chain joins TRBV20-1 and TRBJ2-3; 12 bases map to TRBD2. The length of the CDR3 is 16 residues. Trimming cost V 6 bases and J 3 bases; bases outside gene matches: 10. Germline loops: CDR1 DFQATT, CDR2 SNEGSKA (reference sequence). The CDR3, as DNA: TGCAGTGCGACACCCGCGCTAGCGGGAGGGACAGATACGCAGTATTTT. This sequence encodes CSATPALAGGTDTQYF.

The V and J genes are TRBV29-1 and TRBJ2-5, with 12 bases lining up with TRBD2. The CDR3 has 16 amino acids. Losses at the gene ends were 7 bases for V and 5 bases for J; bases not matched to a gene: 14. The germline V gene encodes CDR1 SQVTM and CDR2 ANQGSEA. CDR3 loop: CSAWFLAGGPGETQYF. DNA of the CDR3: TGCAGCGCCTGGTTCCTAGCGGGAGGGCCGGGGGAGACCCAGTACTTC.

This sequence joins TRBV25-1 and TRBJ2-2, with 10 bases aligning to TRBD1. V lost 6 bases, J lost 5 bases, and 15 bases stayed unmatched. The germline gives CDR1 MGHDK, CDR2 SYGVNS. The CDR3 extends over 18 amino acids. CDR3 DNA sequence: TGTGCCAGCAGGGGAGACAGGGGGCCGACCTCGAGAACCGGGGAGCTGTTTTTT. Amino acid sequence: CASRGDRGPTSRTGELFF.

This clonotype appeared a few times. The chain is built from TRBV6-5 and TRBJ2-1; unclear D gene. V dropped 9 bases and J dropped 0 bases, with 12 bases sitting between them. The germline gives CDR1 MNHEY, CDR2 SVGAGI. This CDR3 is built from 14 residues. CDR3 nucleotide sequence: TGTGCCAGTTCGCCCCTCCGCTCCTACAATGAGCAGTTCTTC. Translating it yields CASSPLRSYNEQFF.

The chain links TRBV6-1 to TRBJ2-5, with D possibly matching TRBD2 (5 bases). The CDR3 length is 13 residues. Germline V gene data show CDR1 as MNHNS and CDR2 as SASEGT. The V end was cut by 4 bases, the J end by 3 bases, with 9 bases between. DNA of the CDR3: TGTGCCAGCAGTGTTGGGAGTAAAGAGACCCAGTACTTC. Protein: CASSVGSKETQYF.

The rearrangement joins TRBV7-2 to TRBJ2-3; no definite D call. The CDR3 consists of 13 residues. Deletions cut 0 bases from V and 2 bases from J, with 3 bases between. CDR1 is SGHTA, CDR2 FQGNSA, per germline. The CDR3 loop is CASSLAVTDTQYF. The CDR3 nucleotides are TGTGCCAGCAGCTTAGCGGTCACAGATACGCAGTATTTT. Full variable domain (outside the CDR3, taken from reference TRBV7-2 and TRBJ2-3): GAGVSQSPSNKVTEKGKDVELRCDPISGHTALYWYRQSLGQGLEFLIYFQGNSAPDKSGLPSDRFSAERTGGSVSTLTIQRTQQEDSAVYLCASSLAVTDTQYFGPGTRLTVL.

This clonotype has a count of ten or more. J is TRBJ2-3 and V is TRBV29-1; the match to TRBD2 covers 9 bases. Germline assignment: CDR1 SQVTM and CDR2 ANQGSEA. With 6 bases clipped from V and 6 bases from J, the junction kept 13 bases outside the gene matches. The CDR3 sequence is 15 residues long. DNA for the CDR3: TGCAGCGTGCTAAATAGGCGGGAGGGCCGGGATACGCAGTATTTT. Its protein product is CSVLNRREGRDTQYF.

V and J are TRBV6-2 or TRBV6-3 and TRBJ2-2; either TRBD1 or TRBD2 may supply D (5 bases each). Deletions cut 0 bases from V and 2 bases from J, with 10 bases between. In germline, CDR1 is MNHEY, CDR2 SVGEGT. This CDR3 comprises 16 residues. The CDR3 region has the DNA TGTGCCAGCAGTTACTCGAGAGGGGCTAACACCGGGGAGCTGTTTTTT. Its translation is CASSYSRGANTGELFF.

The chain recombines TRBV20-1 with TRBJ2-1; 8 nucleotides match TRBD2. J gave up 7 bases and V 8 bases, and 13 bases lay outside the gene matches. The CDR3 has 14 residues. Germline V lookup: CDR1 DFQATT, CDR2 SNEGSKA (reference sequence). This CDR3 reads CSLPSGLVLNEQFF. CDR3 nucleotide sequence: TGCAGTCTTCCTTCGGGACTAGTTTTAAATGAGCAGTTCTTC.

The sample holds many counts of this clonotype. The rearrangement uses TRBV7-3 and TRBJ2-3, with D tentatively TRBD2 (5 bases). Trimming cost V 5 bases and J 0 bases, with 12 bases left between them. Per germline, CDR1 SGHTA and CDR2 FQGTGA. This CDR3 has 15 amino acids. CDR3: CASSRTGVSTDTQYF. The CDR3 bases are TGTGCCAGCAGCCGAACCGGGGTTAGCACAGATACGCAGTATTTT.

This clonotype was seen a few times. V is TRBV27 and J is TRBJ2-7, with D perhaps TRBD1 (6 bases). The V gene's germline CDR1 is MNHEY and CDR2 SMNVEV (reference sequence). This CDR3 has 14 residues. Between the trimmed V and J ends, which lost 2 bases and 2 bases, there was a span of 10 bases. CDR3 nucleotides: TGTGCCAGCAGTTTAAAGCCAGGGGCCTACGAGCAGTACTTC. Residues: CASSLKPGAYEQYF.

This clonotype was seen repeatedly, ten times or more. The chain is built from TRBV3-1 and TRBJ1-4; D ambiguous. With 4 bases removed from V and 11 bases from J, the gap between germline ends came to 11 bases. The V gene's germline CDR1 is LGHDT and CDR2 YNNKEL (reference sequence). CDR3 size: 12 residues. The CDR3 DNA is TGTGCCAGCAGCCTCAAGTTAGGGAAACTGTTTTTT. It codes for CASSLKLGKLFF.

The genes are TRBV6-5 and TRBJ2-7; no definite D call. The CDR3 consists of 13 residues. V was trimmed by 6 bases and J by 3 bases, leaving 12 bases between them. The germline V gene encodes CDR1 MNHEY and CDR2 SVGAGI. For the CDR3, the DNA is TGTGCCAGCAGCCGCATGGCCCTCTACGAGCAGTACTTC. Its translation is CASSRMALYEQYF.

Written as DNA, the CDR3 is TGTGCCAGCAGTCCCGCAGACTATTTCGGGATTTACTCCTACGAGCAGTACTTC. It translates to CASSPADYFGIYSYEQYF. The chain recombines TRBV28 with TRBJ2-7, with D perhaps TRBD2 (5 bases). This CDR3 contains 18 residues. Trimming removed 5 bases from V and 0 bases from J, with 23 bases in between. Germline CDR1 MDHEN, CDR2 SYDVKM.

The V gene is TRBV9, the J gene TRBJ2-1, with 7 bases fitting TRBD2. After removal of 4 bases from V and 0 bases from J, the junction contained 4 bases not matched to a gene. Germline V CDR1 and CDR2: SGDLS, YYNGEE. CDR3 length equals 15 residues. This chain's CDR3 is CASSFSGLSYNEQFF. The CDR3 DNA reads TGTGCCAGCAGCTTTAGCGGGCTCTCCTACAATGAGCAGTTCTTC.

The V and J genes are TRBV12-3 or TRBV12-4 and TRBJ2-1; no reliable D call. The CDR3 loop spans 13 amino acids. Trimming took 7 bases from V and 6 from J, leaving 13 bases between them. The DNA of the CDR3 is TGTGCCAGCAACTTAGGAGCCTCCAATGAGCAGTTCTTC. Its translation: CASNLGASNEQFF.

The chain recombines TRBV5-1 with TRBJ1-2, with D unclear. Germline V gives CDR1 SGHRS, CDR2 YFSETQ. The V and J ends lost 5 bases and 0 bases respectively, with 14 bases between them. The CDR3 has 15 amino acids. The CDR3 DNA sequence: TGCGCCAGCAGTAGCCAGGCAGGAACTAACTATGGCTACACCTTC. It codes for CASSSQAGTNYGYTF.

This chain links TRBV10-3 with TRBJ2-1, with 8 bases lining up with TRBD2. Germline assignment: CDR1 ENHRY and CDR2 SYGVKD. V trimming: 0 bases; J trimming: 7 bases; junction bases outside the gene matches: 2. This CDR3 is built from 14 residues. The CDR3: CAISESASGNEQFF. DNA of the CDR3: TGTGCCATCAGTGAGTCTGCTAGCGGGAATGAGCAGTTCTTC.

V gene TRBV3-1 combines with J gene TRBJ2-1, with a weak D call TRBD1 (5 bases). The length of the CDR3 is 13 residues. Trimming pared 4 bases from V and 8 bases from J, leaving 12 bases between. CDR1 is LGHDT, CDR2 YNNKEL, per germline (reference sequence). The CDR3 bases are TGTGCCAGCAGCCGGACACTGTCGTATGAGCAGTTCTTC. Translation: CASSRTLSYEQFF.

The rearrangement uses TRBV12-3 or TRBV12-4 and TRBJ2-3; D possibly matches TRBD1 or TRBD2 (5 bases each). Trimming took off 3 bases at V and 6 bases at J, with 16 bases between the two ends. This CDR3 spans 15 amino acids. The CDR3 DNA sequence: TGTGCCAGCAGTTTGGATGGGACCGGATCGGATACGCAGTATTTT. Translated: CASSLDGTGSDTQYF.

The sample holds a few counts of this clonotype. The chain is built from TRBV9 and TRBJ2-7; D possibly uses TRBD1 or TRBD2 (5 bases each). CDR1 and CDR2 from the germline V gene are SGDLS and YYNGEE. The CDR3 runs 14 residues. V was pared by 3 bases and J by 0 bases, with 10 bases between. CDR3 sequence reads: CASSAGPVSYEQYF. CDR3 DNA sequence: TGTGCCAGCAGCGCGGGACCGGTCTCCTACGAGCAGTACTTC.

J is TRBJ2-1 and V is TRBV28; D tentatively fits TRBD1 or TRBD2 (5 bases each). The CDR3 runs 14 residues. The germline V gene has CDR1 MDHEN and CDR2 SYDVKM. V lost 2 bases and J 12 bases, leaving 17 bases between the germline ends. The CDR3 here is CASSLVAPGQGQFF. DNA of the CDR3: TGTGCCAGCAGTTTAGTCGCTCCGGGGCAGGGGCAGTTCTTC.

This clonotype was counted a single time. J is TRBJ2-1 and V is TRBV20-1, with TRBD2 matching 9 bases. The CDR3 consists of 13 residues. The V gene's germline CDR1 is DFQATT and CDR2 SNEGSKA (reference sequence). V dropped 0 bases and J dropped 13; count of bases not matched to a gene: 7. CDR3 sequence: CSARDTLAGSQFF. The CDR3 DNA follows: TGCAGTGCTAGAGATACGCTAGCGGGATCTCAGTTCTTC.

V and J are TRBV10-3 and TRBJ2-1; TRBD2 agrees at 13 bases. This CDR3 is built from 14 residues. The trim removed 6 bases at V and 9 bases at J, leaving 5 bases unmatched. Germline values: CDR1 ENHRY, CDR2 SYGVKD. CDR3 protein: CAISGLAGESEQFF. Written as DNA, the CDR3 is TGTGCCATCAGCGGACTAGCGGGAGAAAGTGAGCAGTTCTTC.

This clonotype showed up just once. The chain links TRBV10-3 to TRBJ1-2; D gene unclear. The CDR3 sequence is 13 residues long. The germline gives CDR1 ENHRY, CDR2 SYGVKD. Trimming cost V 1 base and J 4 bases, with 7 bases left between them. The CDR3 region is CAISEWAGYGYTF. The CDR3 nucleotides read TGTGCCATCAGTGAGTGGGCAGGCTATGGCTACACCTTC.